The entry below gives a single TCR beta chain sequence along with its context. Antigen specificity is unknown. Clones were read by immunoSEQ multiplex PCR, and TCRdb kept only the in-frame ones, dropping some. The table shows 65,000 to 100,000 clones, with about nine tenths occurring only once. This specimen belongs to a study of T cell responses to AZD1222 COVID-19 vaccine. Whole-study findings and limits: White British ancestry dominated among donors, who included more females, and clonal diversity was possibly underestimated. Along spike, vaccine-associated CD4 TCRs were found throughout, with dominance at 160-218 and 743-854.

The V and J ends lost 4 bases and 5 bases respectively, with 13 bases between them. The CDR3 totals 14 residues. Looked up from germline, CDR1 is SGHDT and CDR2 is YYEEEE. The sequence was obtained from an adult who received the AZD1222 COVID-19 vaccine. The specimen comprised peripheral blood, sampled 28 days after the second AZD1222 dose. The V gene is TRBV5-6, the J gene TRBJ1-5; TRBD1 might be the D (5 bases). The CDR3 region has the DNA TGTGCCAGCAGCCAGGGTCTGGGGTATCAGCCCCAGCATTTT. Translation: CASSQGLGYQPQHF.